These T cell receptor beta chains were read from a single sample in a study of post-analysis software for immune sequencing data. TCRdb fed the PCR reads into MiXCR, producing one record per CDR3 protein. This sample has some 370,000 distinct CDR3 sequences, with less than 40% found just once. Sequenced: blood. All receptors come from a girl between 10 and 17 years old with multiple sclerosis. CDR3s include the opening cysteine and the closing phenylalanine or tryptophan. The D gene is left open where the match is weak. Not all rows give a size; the values are once, few, many and, for expanded clones, a class.

TRBV18	NA	TRBJ2-7	few	TGTGCCAGCCTTCCGGGACGGAACTCCTACGAGCAGTACTTC	CASLPGRNSYEQYF
TRBV7-6	TRBD2	TRBJ2-5	many	TGTGCCAGCAGCTTAGAAGCGGGGGAGCAGTACTTC	CASSLEAGEQYF
TRBV6-5	NA	TRBJ2-7	NA	TGTGCCAGCAGCCCAGCAGGGAAGGGACGCGAGCAGTACTTC	CASSPAGKGREQYF
TRBV7-9	NA	TRBJ2-7	NA	TGTGCCAGCAGCCGGGGACTGCGGGAGCAGTACTTC	CASSRGLREQYF
TRBV6-6	NA	TRBJ1-5	NA	TGTGCCAGCAGTTGGACAGCCGCCCCTGATAGCAATCAGCCCCAGCATTTT	CASSWTAAPDSNQPQHF
TRBV7-2	NA	TRBJ2-7	few	TGTGCCAGCAGCTTAGGGACTACAATCTCCTACGAGCAGTACTTC	CASSLGTTISYEQYF
TRBV20-1	TRBD2	TRBJ2-5	few	TGCAGTGGCCAAGCGGGGGATTCAATTGAGACCCAGTACTTC	CSGQAGDSIETQYF
TRBV11-2	NA	TRBJ2-3	NA	TGTGCCAGCAGCTCCGACAGGTCTAGCACAGATACGCAGTATTTT	CASSSDRSSTDTQYF
TRBV5-1	NA	TRBJ1-2	few	TGCGCCAGCAGCTTGGATTCAGGGATAGGTGGCTACACCTTC	CASSLDSGIGGYTF
TRBV14	NA	TRBJ1-6	once	TGTGCCAGCAGCCAGGGACTTAATTCACCCCTCCACTTT	CASSQGLNSPLHF
TRBV7-2	TRBD2	TRBJ2-5	NA	TGTGCCAGCGGGACTAGCGGGGGGGCCAGGGAGACCCAGTACTTC	CASGTSGGARETQYF
TRBV12-3/TRBV12-4	TRBD1	TRBJ1-1	NA	TGTGCCAGCAGTCCCACCGACAGGGTGAACACTGAAGCTTTCTTT	CASSPTDRVNTEAFF
TRBV9	TRBD2	TRBJ2-5	few	TGTGCCAGCAGCCTCGGACTAGCGGCATCCCTCGAGACCCAGTACTTC	CASSLGLAASLETQYF
TRBV12-5	NA	TRBJ1-5	few	TGTGCTAGTGGCCGACTAAATCAGCCCCAGCATTTT	CASGRLNQPQHF
TRBV19	NA	TRBJ2-2	few	TGTGCCAGTATTTGGGGACATAACACCGGGGAGCTGTTTTTT	CASIWGHNTGELFF
TRBV6-5	NA	TRBJ2-5	few	TGTGCCAGCAGTTACGGAGTTTTTCAGGGAACACAAGAGACCCAGTACTTC	CASSYGVFQGTQETQYF
TRBV7-9	TRBD2	TRBJ2-3	few	TGTGCCAGCGAAAGCGGGGTCACAGATACGCAGTATTTT	CASESGVTDTQYF
TRBV20-1	TRBD2	TRBJ2-1	many	TGCAGTGCCGGGACTAGCGGTAGCTCCTACAATGAGCAGTTCTTC	CSAGTSGSSYNEQFF
TRBV6-2/TRBV6-3	NA	TRBJ1-2	NA	TGTGTCAGCAGCCCACAGATGTCCTTCTATGGCTACACCTTC	CVSSPQMSFYGYTF
TRBV5-6	NA	TRBJ1-2	NA	TGTGCCAGCAGCTTGGGACAGACGATTGGGGATGGCTACACCTTC	CASSLGQTIGDGYTF
TRBV7-2	NA	TRBJ2-7	NA	TGTGCCAGCAGCTTAGGCTACAGATCCTACGAGCAGTACTTC	CASSLGYRSYEQYF
TRBV7-6	NA	TRBJ1-4	few	TGTGCCAGCAGCTCACCAGGAGTCGCCCAGGAAAAACTGTTTTTT	CASSSPGVAQEKLFF
TRBV12-3/TRBV12-4	TRBD1	TRBJ2-7	NA	TGTGCCAGCAGCCCGACAGGGGTGAACGAGCAGTACTTC	CASSPTGVNEQYF
TRBV6-2/TRBV6-3	NA	TRBJ1-2	few	TGTGCCAGCAGTTATTCCCCGGACTATGGCTACACCTTC	CASSYSPDYGYTF
TRBV7-2	NA	TRBJ2-1	few	TGTGCCAGCATCCTCAGAGGGGGAGGTAATGAGCAGTTCTTC	CASILRGGGNEQFF
TRBV5-1	NA	TRBJ2-3	NA	TGCGCCAGCAGCTTGGCGAGTCAGACAATCTCAGATACGCAGTATTTT	CASSLASQTISDTQYF
TRBV27	TRBD1	TRBJ1-2	few	TGTGCCAGCAGTCTCGGACAGGGGGCAAGAGGCTACACCTTC	CASSLGQGARGYTF
TRBV20-1	NA	TRBJ1-4	few	TGCAGTGCTAGAGATCTTGGGGGCCGTGAAAAACTGTTTTTT	CSARDLGGREKLFF
TRBV12-3/TRBV12-4	NA	TRBJ2-1	few	TGTGCCAGCAGGGGGCCTCAAAAGCAGTTCTTC	CASRGPQKQFF
TRBV13	TRBD2	TRBJ2-7	NA	TGTGCCAGCAGCATGGGACTAGCAGTCTACGAGCAGTACTTC	CASSMGLAVYEQYF
TRBV6-1	NA	TRBJ2-2	NA	TGTGCCAGCAGCCGGGGGCAGGTTCGATCCGGGGAGCTGTTTTTT	CASSRGQVRSGELFF
TRBV4-2	NA	TRBJ2-3	many	TGTGCCAGCAGCCAAGCAAGCGGAACGCAGTATTTT	CASSQASGTQYF
TRBV12-3/TRBV12-4	TRBD1	TRBJ2-1	NA	TGTGCCAGCAGTTTTACAGGGGCCCGATACAATGAGCAGTTCTTC	CASSFTGARYNEQFF
TRBV12-3/TRBV12-4	TRBD2	TRBJ2-3	NA	TGTGCCAGCAGTTTAGCGCGGGTCGGGGGGGCCAACACAGATACGCAGTATTTT	CASSLARVGGANTDTQYF
TRBV9	NA	TRBJ2-3	NA	TGTGCCAGCAGCGTATGGGGTAGCACAGATACGCAGTATTTT	CASSVWGSTDTQYF
TRBV7-6	NA	TRBJ2-1	once	TGTGCCAGCAGCTTAGCGATTGGATCCCACAATGAGCAGTTCTTC	CASSLAIGSHNEQFF
TRBV12-3/TRBV12-4	NA	TRBJ1-5	few	TGTGCCAGCAGGGAAGCGGGTATGAGCAATCAGCCCCAGCATTTT	CASREAGMSNQPQHF
TRBV6-5	NA	TRBJ1-2	few	TGTGCCAGCAGTTACTCTACCCGACGTGATGGCTACACCTTC	CASSYSTRRDGYTF
TRBV20-1	NA	TRBJ2-4	few	TGCAGTGCACTTTATAGGTACAACATTCAGTACTTC	CSALYRYNIQYF
TRBV6-1	TRBD1	TRBJ1-5	NA	TGTGCCAGCAGTCAGGGGGCGCGGGATCAGCCCCAGCATTTT	CASSQGARDQPQHF
TRBV11-2	NA	TRBJ2-7	few	TGTGCCAGCAGCCCAACGGCAGCACTCGAGCAGTACTTC	CASSPTAALEQYF
TRBV6-4	NA	TRBJ2-3	few	TGTGCCAGCAGTCAGGACACTAGCACAGATACGCAGTATTTT	CASSQDTSTDTQYF
TRBV7-2	NA	TRBJ2-7	NA	TGTGCCAGCAGCTTAGCGGGCCGCCTCGAGCAGTACTTC	CASSLAGRLEQYF
TRBV12-3/TRBV12-4	TRBD1	TRBJ2-7	NA	TGTGCCAGCAGTGACCCCGGACAGGACTACGAGCAGTACTTC	CASSDPGQDYEQYF
TRBV29-1	TRBD1	TRBJ2-5	NA	TGCAGCGTTGCGGGACAGGCTTCGGAGACCCAGTACTTC	CSVAGQASETQYF